The 10 T cell receptor beta chains below were found in one sample sequenced in a study of T cells after yellow fever vaccination. Each CDR3 protein is one row after TCRdb ran MiXCR on the 5' RACE reads. The sample yields nearly 550,000 distinct CDR3 sequences, under 25% seen once. Sequenced here: PBMCs, sampled 15 days after the yellow fever booster vaccination. These receptors originate from a man aged 30-40 years who received the YFV17D yellow fever vaccine.

This clonotype has just a few counts. This rearrangement joins TRBV5-1 to TRBJ2-3; D is uncertain. Germline assignment: CDR1 SGHRS and CDR2 YFSETQ. The CDR3 loop spans 15 amino acids. The V end lost 0 bases, the J end lost 2 bases, and 10 bases lay between the germline ends. CDR3 residues: CASSLVAQSTDTQYF. The CDR3 DNA is TGCGCCAGCAGCTTGGTCGCACAATCCACAGATACGCAGTATTTT.

This clonotype was seen a few times. The genes are TRBV15 and TRBJ2-2, with 7 nucleotides matching TRBD1. V shed 4 bases and J 0 bases; nucleotides not matched to a gene: 5. This CDR3 is built from 16 residues. The germline gives CDR1 LNHNV, CDR2 YYDKDF (reference sequence). The CDR3 DNA is TGTGCCACCAGCACTTGGGACAGCTCGAACACCGGGGAGCTGTTTTTT. This sequence encodes CATSTWDSSNTGELFF.

V usage is TRBV4-3 and J usage is TRBJ2-1; D remains ambiguous. Deletions cut 4 bases from V and 1 base from J, with 11 bases between. This CDR3 has 15 amino acids. CDR1 LGHNA and CDR2 YSLEER come from the germline V gene. DNA of the CDR3: TGCGCCAGCAGCCCATGGACGAAATCCTACAATGAGCAGTTCTTC. Translating it yields CASSPWTKSYNEQFF.

This clonotype has more than one count but fewer than ten. V usage is TRBV4-3 and J usage is TRBJ2-1; tentative D call: TRBD1 (5 bases). V lost 0 bases and J lost 8, with 14 bases in between. CDR1 and CDR2 from the germline V gene are LGHNA and YSLEER. The length of the CDR3 is 15 residues. The CDR3 region has the DNA TGCGCCAGCAGCCAAGATTCGACAGCTGGGGATGAGCAGTTCTTC. The encoded protein is CASSQDSTAGDEQFF.

This clonotype was counted ten times or more. This chain joins TRBV4-3 and TRBJ2-2; no definite D call. The V end was cut by 0 bases, the J end by 6 bases, with 14 bases between. The germline V gene encodes CDR1 LGHNA and CDR2 YSLEER. The CDR3 spans 16 residues. CDR3 nucleotide sequence: TGCGCCAGCAGCCAAGACCCCGGAGTCAACGCCGGGGAGCTGTTTTTT. This codes for CASSQDPGVNAGELFF.

This chain links TRBV29-1 with TRBJ2-1; TRBD1 matches at 9 bases. V shed 0 bases and J 2 bases; nucleotides not matched to a gene: 11. Germline V gene lookup returns CDR1 SQVTM and CDR2 ANQGSEA. CDR3 size: 18 residues. For the CDR3, the DNA is TGCAGCGTTGAAGATTATGGGACAGGGCACGAGACCTACAATGAGCAGTTCTTC. This gives the protein CSVEDYGTGHETYNEQFF.

This clonotype appeared once. Because the CDR3's place on the DNA is in doubt, the DNA is left out and the CDR3 is given as listed by TCRdb. V and J are TRBV21-1 and TRBJ2-7; the table's D call TRBD1 went unverified against the DNA. TRBV21-1 constitutes a pseudogene. The CDR3 length is 14 residues, termini included. The CDR3 protein is CASSKVAGGNEQYF.

The chain couples TRBV5-4 to TRBJ2-3; D gene unclear. Germline V CDR1 and CDR2: SGHNT, YYREEE (reference sequence). This CDR3 contains 15 residues. V shed 2 bases and J shed 0 bases, with 10 bases lying between them. The CDR3: CASSLADTSTDTQYF. The CDR3 bases are TGTGCCAGCAGCTTAGCAGATACTAGCACAGATACGCAGTATTTT.

This sequence joins TRBV7-2 and TRBJ2-5, with D possibly being TRBD1 or TRBD2 (5 bases each). The CDR3 runs to 15 residues. Per germline, CDR1 SGHTA and CDR2 FQGNSA. The V end was cut by 3 bases, the J end by 1 base, with 12 bases between. The CDR3 sequence is CASSFEMGPQETQYF. The DNA of the CDR3 is TGTGCCAGCAGCTTCGAAATGGGACCCCAAGAGACCCAGTACTTC.

The chain carries TRBV10-3 and TRBJ2-3; D gene unclear. V lost 6 bases to trimming and J lost 1 base, with 11 bases between them. Germline CDR1 ENHRY, CDR2 SYGVKD. CDR3 length: 14 residues. CDR3 bases: TGTGCCATCAGCCCCGACGCGGGCACAGATACGCAGTATTTT. The encoded protein is CAISPDAGTDTQYF.